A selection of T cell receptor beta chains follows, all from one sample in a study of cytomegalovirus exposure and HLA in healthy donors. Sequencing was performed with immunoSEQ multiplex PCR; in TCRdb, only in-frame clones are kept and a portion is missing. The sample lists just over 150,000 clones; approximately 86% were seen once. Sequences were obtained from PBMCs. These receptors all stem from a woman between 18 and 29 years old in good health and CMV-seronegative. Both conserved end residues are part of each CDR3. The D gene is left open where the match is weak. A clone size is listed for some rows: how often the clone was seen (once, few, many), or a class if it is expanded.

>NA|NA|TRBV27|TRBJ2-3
TGTGCCAGCAGTTCGCCCCTCCGGGCAGATACGCAGTATTTT
CASSSPLRADTQYF
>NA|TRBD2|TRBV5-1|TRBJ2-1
TGCGCCAGCAGCTTGGCTGGTGGGGGGGAAAGCAATGAGCAGTTCTTC
CASSLAGGGESNEQFF
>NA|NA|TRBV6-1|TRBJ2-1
TGTGCCAGCAGTTCCGGCAATGAGCAGTTCTTC
CASSSGNEQFF
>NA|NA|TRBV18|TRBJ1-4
TGTGCCAGCTCGCGCGCGTGGGGGGAATATGAAAAACTGTTTTTT
CASSRAWGEYEKLFF
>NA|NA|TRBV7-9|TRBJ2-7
TGTGCCAGCAGCCCGAGGACAGCTTACTACGAGCAGTACTTC
CASSPRTAYYEQYF
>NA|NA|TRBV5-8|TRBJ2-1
TGTGCCAGCAGCTTAGGGGTCCCAGGGAGGCCCCTCAATGAGCAGTTCTTC
CASSLGVPGRPLNEQFF
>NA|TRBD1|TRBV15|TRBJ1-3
TGTGCCACCAGCAGGGACAGGGGGAACACCATATATTTT
CATSRDRGNTIYF
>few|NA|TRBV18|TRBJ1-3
TGTGCCAGCTCACCTCAGGTCGACTCTGGAAACACCATATATTTT
CASSPQVDSGNTIYF
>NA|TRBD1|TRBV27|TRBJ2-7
TGTGCCAGCACGGGGACAGGGGCCCTCAGCTCCTACGAGCAGTACTTC
CASTGTGALSSYEQYF
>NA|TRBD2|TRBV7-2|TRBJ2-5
TGTGCCAGCAGCTTAGTGTTGCGGGGGGAAGAGACCCAGTACTTC
CASSLVLRGEETQYF
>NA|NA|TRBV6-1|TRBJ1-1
TGTGCCAGCAGTGACCCTCTAAACACTGAAGCTTTCTTT
CASSDPLNTEAFF
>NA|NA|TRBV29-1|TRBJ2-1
TGCAGCGTTGTTCTAGCGAGTGACAATGAGCAGTTCTTC
CSVVLASDNEQFF
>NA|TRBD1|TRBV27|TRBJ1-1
TGTGCCAGCACCAGCCCCGGGACAGGGAACACTGAAGCTTTCTTT
CASTSPGTGNTEAFF
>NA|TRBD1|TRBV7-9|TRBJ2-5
TGTGCCAGCAGCCCTCGGGACAGGGATCAAGAGACCCAGTACTTC
CASSPRDRDQETQYF
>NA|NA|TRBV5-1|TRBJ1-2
TGCGCCAGCAGACCCGACAGCCCTAACTATGGCTACACCTTC
CASRPDSPNYGYTF
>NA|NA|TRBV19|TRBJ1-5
TGTGCCAGTAGTCTGGACAAGTATAGCAATCAGCCCCAGCATTTT
CASSLDKYSNQPQHF
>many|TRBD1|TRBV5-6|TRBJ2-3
TGTGCCAGCAGCTTAAGGGACAGGAACACAGATACGCAGTATTTT
CASSLRDRNTDTQYF
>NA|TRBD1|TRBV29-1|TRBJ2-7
TGCAGCGCCAGGGACAGGACTTACGAGCAGTACTTC
CSARDRTYEQYF
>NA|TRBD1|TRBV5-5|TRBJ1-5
TGTGCCAGCAGCCCTGGGACAGGGGGCAAACAGCCCCAGCATTTT
CASSPGTGGKQPQHF
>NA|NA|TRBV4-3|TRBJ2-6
TGCGCCAGCAGCCAAGATAGCGGCCCTGGGGCCAACGTCCTGACTTTC
CASSQDSGPGANVLTF
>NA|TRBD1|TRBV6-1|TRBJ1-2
TGTGCCAGCAGTGGACCCAGGGGGCAAGGTGGCTACACCTTC
CASSGPRGQGGYTF
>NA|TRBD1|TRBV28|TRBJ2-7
TGTGCCAGCAGAACAGGGGTTGGCGAGCAGTACTTC
CASRTGVGEQYF
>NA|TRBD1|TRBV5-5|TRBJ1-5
TGTGCCAGCAGTGAGGACAGGCGGGTTCTAAGGAATCAGCCCCAGCATTTT
CASSEDRRVLRNQPQHF
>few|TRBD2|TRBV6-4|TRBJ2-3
TGTGCCAGCAGTGACTTGAACGGGGGGGCAGCGGATACGCAGTATTTT
CASSDLNGGAADTQYF
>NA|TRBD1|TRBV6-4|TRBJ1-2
TGTGCCAGCAGTCAAGGGACAGCTCCCTATGGCTACACCTTC
CASSQGTAPYGYTF
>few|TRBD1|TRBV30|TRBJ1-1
TGTGCCTGGAGTCGACAGGGGAGGGCTTTCTTT
CAWSRQGRAFF
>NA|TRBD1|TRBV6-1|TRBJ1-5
TGTGCCAGCAGTGAATTAGGGACAGGGGGCTCGAGGAATCAGCCCCAGCATTTT
CASSELGTGGSRNQPQHF
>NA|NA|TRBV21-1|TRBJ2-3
TGTGCCAGCAGCATTCGGGGTGGACCGAAGGGGGGCACAGATACGCAGTATTTT
CASSIRGGPKGGTDTQYF
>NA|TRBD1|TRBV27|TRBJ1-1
TGTGCCAGCAGATCAGGGACAGCGAACACTGAAGCTTTCTTT
CASRSGTANTEAFF
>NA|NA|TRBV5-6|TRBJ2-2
TGTGCCAGCAGCTCTGTAAGGGGAGGCGGGGAGCTGTTTTTT
CASSSVRGGGELFF
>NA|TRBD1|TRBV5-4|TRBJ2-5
TGTGCCAGCAGCTACTCCACAGGGGGACAAGAGACCCAGTACTTC
CASSYSTGGQETQYF
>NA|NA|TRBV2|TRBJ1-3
TGTGCCAGCAGTGGGTGGGGGCTAGGAAACACCATATATTTT
CASSGWGLGNTIYF
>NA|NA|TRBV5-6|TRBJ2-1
TGTGCCAGCAGCTTAAGGGAGTACAATGAGCAGTTCTTC
CASSLREYNEQFF
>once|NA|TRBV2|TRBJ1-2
TGTGCCAGCAGTGAAGATGCGATGAGGATCTATGGAGGCTACACCTTC
CASSEDAMRIYGGYTF
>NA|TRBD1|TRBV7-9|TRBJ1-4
TGTGCCAGCAGATCCGGGACAGGGGGAGCGACTAATGAAAAACTGTTTTTT
CASRSGTGGATNEKLFF
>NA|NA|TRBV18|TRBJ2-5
TGTGCCAGCTCGAACCAACAGGAGTTTTGGGAGACCCAGTACTTC
CASSNQQEFWETQYF
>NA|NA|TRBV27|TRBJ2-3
TGTGCCAGCAGTTTTTTATCGGGGGACACAGATACGCAGTATTTT
CASSFLSGDTDTQYF
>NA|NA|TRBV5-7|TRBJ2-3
TGTGCCAGCAGCTTGAACCGGCGGGGGCCGAATACGCAGTATTTT
CASSLNRRGPNTQYF
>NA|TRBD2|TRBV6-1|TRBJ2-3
TGTGCCAGCAGTGCCACCTCTAGCGGCGTCACAGATACGCAGTATTTT
CASSATSSGVTDTQYF
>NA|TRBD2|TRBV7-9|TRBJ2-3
TGTGCCAGCAGCTTAGTACGGACTAGCGGGGGGGAGGATACGCAGTATTTT
CASSLVRTSGGEDTQYF
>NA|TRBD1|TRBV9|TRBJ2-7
TGTGCCAGCAGCGTAGTAGGGACAGGGTGGGACGAGCAGTACTTC
CASSVVGTGWDEQYF
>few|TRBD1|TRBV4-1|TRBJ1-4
TGCGCCAGCAGCCAGGGCCGGGAAGGGACAGAGCAAGTAAAACTGTTTTTT
CASSQGREGTEQVKLFF